This record concerns one T cell receptor beta chain sequence. Its antigen is not yet known. Qualities for individual bases were not recorded, and no much larger clone is one base off. Reading the germline V gene gives CDR1 MNHNS and CDR2 SASEGT. The CDR3 has 13 amino acids, counting the end cysteine and phenylalanine. The retained sequence is limited to the CDR3, 39 bases, with the frame set at the first base. The junction carries 11 bases between V and J, which are trimmed by 5 bases and 3 bases respectively. The cohort included under 35 patients with locally advanced or metastatic urothelial carcinoma who were treated at Memorial Sloan Kettering on a trial protocol. Peripheral blood mononuclear cells were collected pretreatment and during treatment, with between 1 and 8 total time points per patient. The Qiagen DNeasy Blood extraction kit was used to purify genomic DNA from total PBMCs and tumor samples. Collected pretreatment and during treatment, PBMCs were isolated and stored as previously described.

This entry comes from a study of PD-L1 blockade in urothelial cancer (dated by TCRdb to 2016 to 2017). At the level of the whole study: All patients started therapy around 2014 and received atezolizumab 1,200 mg intravenously every 3 weeks. An ECOG performance status of 0 or 1 was recorded for the patients, and 0 to 3 prior chemotherapy regimens had been received by the patients. An exploratory multi-omic analysis was conducted of the somatic, immune and clinical correlates of response to PD-L1 blockade with atezolizumab in urothelial cancer. Blood samples were analyzed at 3 weeks after treatment start (second dose) and at 6 weeks after treatment start. Blood samples gave median yields of 141,255 T cells and 82,636 unique TCRs, along with a median clonality of about 0.084. Some 30 patients had pretreatment blood TCR-seq, roughly 24 had at least one posttreatment blood collection, and roughly 24 had tumor TCR-seq. About 85% of the roughly 29 patients were identified as males with urothelial cancer of bladder origin, and a prior smoking history was reported by 18 of 29 patients. Durable clinical benefit was achieved by nine patients and was not achieved by 20 patients. Pretreatment tumor samples and matched peripheral blood, collected serially before and after atezolizumab treatment, underwent TCR sequencing. Progression-free survival longer than 6 months counted as durable clinical benefit, and TCR features were additionally tested against both progression-free and overall survival. Whole exome sequencing and RNA sequencing of pretreatment tumors were performed alongside TCR sequencing in the same patients. The paper's findings and limits, for the study overall: At 3 weeks after the start of treatment, tumor-associated TCR clones in peripheral blood had expanded more in patients with durable benefit (n of about 21, p = 0.022). Improved progression-free and overall survival was found to be associated with pretreatment peripheral blood TCR clonality below the median. Small sample size (n ≈ 30) and many exploratory analyses mean the results are intended to be hypothesis-generating.

Synthetic TCR analog templates were spiked into each PCR so that absolute template abundance could be estimated from read counts. The immunoSEQ assay was used to amplify TCRbeta CDR3 regions from genomic DNA with bias-controlled V and J gene primers. Sequencing of rearranged TCRbeta segments was performed at approximately 20X coverage. The authors' analysis ran thus. Sequencing errors were corrected by clustering, and CDR3s were annotated against IMGT so that V, D and J genes could be assigned. Downstream analyses used only productive TCRbeta rearrangements and left out out-of-frame or stop-codon sequences. Clonality was calculated as one minus the Shannon entropy normalized by the log of the number of unique productive sequences. Fisher's exact test with Benjamini-Hochberg correction, at a threshold of adjusted p below 0.01, was used to find clones that differed between time points or between blood and tumor. TCRdb carries this immuneACCESS record with in-frame sequences only. Its versions omit some clonotypes, under half of them owing to an unresolved V gene in the studies checked, with the rest unexplained. V and J calls and clone size follow that table, whereas D and trimming were derived from the DNA. The sample includes 55,000 to 85,000 clones, with less than 90% observed a single time. Roughly 3.4% of the sample lies in the top ten.

Recombination joined TRBV6-1 with TRBJ2-7; a weak D assignment points to TRBD2 (6 bases agree). Source: PBMCs, taken around atezolizumab (anti-PD-L1) treatment. This TCR was recovered from a man aged 55 to 70 with urothelial cancer. The CDR3 protein sequence reads: CASSRWGDYEQYF. The base sequence is TGTGCCAGCAGTCGATGGGGGGACTACGAGCAGTACTTC.